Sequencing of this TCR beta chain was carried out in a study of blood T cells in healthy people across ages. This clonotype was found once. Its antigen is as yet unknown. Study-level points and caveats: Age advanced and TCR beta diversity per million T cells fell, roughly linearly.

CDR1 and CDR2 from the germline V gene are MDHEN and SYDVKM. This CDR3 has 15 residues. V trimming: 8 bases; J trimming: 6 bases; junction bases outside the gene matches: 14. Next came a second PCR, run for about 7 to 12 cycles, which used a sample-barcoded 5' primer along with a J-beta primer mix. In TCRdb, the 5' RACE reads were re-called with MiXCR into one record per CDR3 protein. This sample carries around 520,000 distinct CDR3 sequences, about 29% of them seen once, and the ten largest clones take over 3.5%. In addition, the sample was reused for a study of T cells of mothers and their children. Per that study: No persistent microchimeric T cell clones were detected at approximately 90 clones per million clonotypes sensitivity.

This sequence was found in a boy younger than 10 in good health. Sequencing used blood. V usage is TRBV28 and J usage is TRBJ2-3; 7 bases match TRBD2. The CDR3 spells CASRPRAGAGDTQYF. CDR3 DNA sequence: TGTGCCAGCCGTCCGCGCGCGGGAGCTGGGGATACGCAGTATTTT. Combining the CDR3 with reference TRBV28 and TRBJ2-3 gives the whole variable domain DVKVTQSSRYLVKRTGEKVFLECVQDMDHENMFWYRQDPGLGLRLIYFSYDVKMKEKGDIPEGYSVSREKKERFSLILESASTNQTSMYLCASRPRAGAGDTQYFGPGTRLTVL.